This T cell receptor (beta chain) was sequenced during a study of T-cell reconstitution after alpha-beta-depleted transplantation in children. V lost 5 bases to trimming and J lost 5 bases; unmatched junction nucleotides: 6. The CDR3 spans 14 residues. Preparation of the TCRbeta library used unique molecular identifiers. TCRdb re-called the PCR reads through MiXCR, storing one row per CDR3 protein. The sample lists approximately 980,000 distinct CDR3 sequences, under 30% occurring once. This clonotype was seen repeatedly, ten times or more. The receptor was isolated from a boy in the first two years of life who had a stem cell transplant for SCID, so the T cells may come from the graft donor. The chain employs TRBV12-3 or TRBV12-4 and TRBJ2-3; 8 positions match TRBD2. Material: PBMCs, mostly from graft donor cells, obtained 360 days after TCRalphabeta/CD19-depleted stem cell transplant. CDR3 amino acids: CASSPSGGQDTQYF. CDR3 coding DNA: TGTGCCAGCAGTCCCTCGGGGGGGCAAGATACGCAGTATTTT.